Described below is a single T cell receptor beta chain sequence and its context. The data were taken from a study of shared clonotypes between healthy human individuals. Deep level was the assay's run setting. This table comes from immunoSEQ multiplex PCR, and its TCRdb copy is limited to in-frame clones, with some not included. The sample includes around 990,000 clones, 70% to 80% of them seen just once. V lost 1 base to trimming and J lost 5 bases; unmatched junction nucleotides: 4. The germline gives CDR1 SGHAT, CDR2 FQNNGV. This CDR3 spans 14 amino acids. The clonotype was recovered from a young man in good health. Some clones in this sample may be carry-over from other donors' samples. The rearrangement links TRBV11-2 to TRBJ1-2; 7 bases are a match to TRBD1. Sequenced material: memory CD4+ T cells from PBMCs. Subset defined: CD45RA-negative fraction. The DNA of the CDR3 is TGTGCCAGCAGCTTAGTGCAGGGGGGATATGGCTACACCTTC. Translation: CASSLVQGGYGYTF.